This note documents a single T cell receptor (beta chain) sequence. This clone was seen a single time. There is no known antigen for this receptor. No base quality information exists; no much larger clone differs at one position. This sample was taken from a study of blood T cell repertoires in COVID-19 (dated by TCRdb to about 2020). About the investigation overall: Samples covering the acute and convalescent phases of COVID-19 were provided by collaborators in the United States, Italy and Spain. The material from the prospective study consisted of cDNA or gDNA derived from T cells, B-cell-depleted T cells, or PBMCs. The dataset comprised deeply sampled blood TCRbeta repertoires from subjects exposed to, actively infected with, or recovered from COVID-19. The repertoires were released in a freely available public database meant as a resource for research on the immune response to SARS-CoV-2. Samples came from the ongoing ImmuneRACE study (first 160 participants) plus 1,254 subjects from 6 global collaborators. Sample metadata almost always included a de-identified subject ID, COVID-19 status, age in years and sex. Where available, HLA class I and class II types were obtained from metadata supplied by the sample provider rather than from assay-based typing. Overall study outcomes, separate from this receptor: How much clinical and demographic metadata was included differed by source and by participant, and the metadata was provided uncurated.

In Seattle, one collaborating source enrolled patients while the infection was active and tracked those patients longitudinally over the course of disease. The collaborating institutions used their own protocols to collect whole blood in K2EDTA tubes. For TCRbeta analysis, collaborator samples were shipped as frozen whole blood, as isolated PBMCs, or as DNA extracted from either sample type. TCRbeta CDR3 regions were amplified from genomic DNA by means of the immunoSEQ Assay, a bias-controlled multiplex PCR. The study's own analysis went as follows. Nucleated cell counts per sample were estimated from amplification of reference gene primers within the assay. Sequence reads were collapsed and filtered to measure the absolute abundance of every unique TCRbeta CDR3 rearrangement. For each sample, productive Simpson clonality was calculated as the square root of Simpson's diversity index over productive rearrangements. TCRdb retrieved this table from immuneACCESS and kept in-frame rearrangements only. Not all clones are present; in checked studies, unresolved V genes account for under half, and no reason is known for the remainder. That table furnishes V, J and clone size, whereas the DNA furnished D and trimming. The sample has about 63,000 clones on record, about 81% of them singletons. The ten largest clonotypes hold under 35% of the sample.

The sequenced material came from peripheral blood. This TCR was recovered from a man aged 55 to 70 with COVID-19, enrolled during active disease.

The nucleotides are TGTGCCAGCAGCTCACCCAGGGGCCTTTTCTCCTACGAGCAGTACTTC. Its protein is CASSSPRGLFSYEQYF. The sequence links TRBV21-1 to TRBJ2-7; the D call of TRBD1 is as the table states it, not checked on the DNA. TRBV21-1 counts as a pseudogene. The CDR3 covers 16 residues, taking in both the cysteine and the phenylalanine. This entry keeps only the CDR3 DNA: 48 bases, framed from base 1.